Following are 13 T cell receptor beta chains from one sample sequenced in a study of T cell responses to AZD1222 COVID-19 vaccine (dated by TCRdb to the early 2020s). The library was built by means of the immunoSEQ multiplex PCR assay. This immuneACCESS table, as held by TCRdb, lists in-frame sequences with V and J called but not all clones. Of the missing ones, under half trace to an unresolved V gene in checked studies; the others have no known cause. The table for this sample lists 150,000 to 160,000 clones; more than 85% of them were counted only once. 6.9% of the sample belongs to the ten largest clones. The time point label, read with the paper, signifies: sample from adult after SARS-CoV-2 infection, after symptom onset. The source was peripheral blood, collected after recovery from COVID-19. All receptors come from an adult who had recovered from COVID-19.

CDR3 sequence (DNA): TGTGCCAGCAGCCCTTGGGAACCTAACTATGGCTACACCTTC. It is translated as CASSPWEPNYGYTF. The rearrangement links TRBV7-2 to TRBJ1-2; D not certain. The CDR3 is 14 residues long. Germline assignment: CDR1 SGHTA and CDR2 FQGNSA. V lost 5 bases to trimming and J lost 0 bases, with 10 bases between them.

V usage is TRBV14 and J usage is TRBJ2-1; 12 positions match TRBD2. Losses at the gene ends were 0 bases for V and 10 bases for J; bases not matched to a gene: 13. This CDR3 region has 18 residues. Germline V lookup: CDR1 SGHDN, CDR2 FVKESK. This chain's CDR3 is CASSQDLRLAGGPREQFF. CDR3 nucleotides: TGTGCCAGCAGCCAAGATCTCAGGCTAGCGGGAGGGCCGCGGGAGCAGTTCTTC.

The chain uses TRBV13 and TRBJ1-1, with a tentative D call TRBD1 (6 bases). The CDR3 covers 13 residues. Per germline, CDR1 PRHDT and CDR2 FYEKMQ (reference sequence). With 1 base removed from V and 9 bases from J, the gap between germline ends came to 12 bases. The CDR3 nucleotides are TGTGCCAGCAGCTTAGCGGGGGCGCCTAAAGCTTTCTTT. This codes for CASSLAGAPKAFF.

The chain couples TRBV11-1 to TRBJ1-4, with 9 nucleotides matching TRBD1. CDR3 length: 14 residues. V shed 5 bases and J 8 bases; nucleotides not matched to a gene: 6. Germline CDR1 is SGHAT and CDR2 is FQDESV (reference sequence). In DNA, the CDR3 is TGTGCCAGCAGCCTGGGACAGGGAGCAGAAAAACTGTTTTTT. It codes for CASSLGQGAEKLFF.

V and J are TRBV6-1 and TRBJ2-7; 8 bases line up with TRBD2. In germline, CDR1 is MNHNS, CDR2 SASEGT. The V gene end was trimmed by 0 bases and the J gene end by 3 bases; junction bases not matched to a gene: 13. The CDR3 totals 18 residues. The CDR3 spells CASSEASLNTGGRYEQYF. CDR3 DNA: TGTGCCAGCAGTGAAGCGTCACTAAATACGGGAGGGCGCTACGAGCAGTACTTC.

The chain joins TRBV5-6 to TRBJ2-3, with 7 bases fitting TRBD2. CDR3 length: 15 residues. Germline V lookup: CDR1 SGHDT, CDR2 YYEEEE. J gave up 6 bases and V 4 bases, and 11 bases lay outside the gene matches. This CDR3 reads CASSRLLGEGDTQYF. For the CDR3, the DNA is TGTGCCAGCAGCCGTTTACTAGGGGAGGGGGATACGCAGTATTTT.

The chain recombines TRBV14 with TRBJ2-3; 7 bases are a match to TRBD1. The J segment lost 3 bases and the V segment lost 5 bases, leaving 11 bases of the junction unmatched. This CDR3 comprises 16 residues. CDR1 and CDR2 from the germline V gene are SGHDN and FVKESK. In nucleotides, the CDR3 is TGTGCCAGCAGCACACAGGGGCTCCTAGGAACAGATACGCAGTATTTT. Translating it yields CASSTQGLLGTDTQYF.

This clone was seen a handful of times. The chain employs TRBV27 and TRBJ1-1; no reliable D call. The V gene lost 9 bases and the J gene lost 4 bases, with 9 bases spanning the gap. CDR3 size: 11 residues. The germline V gene has CDR1 MNHEY and CDR2 SMNVEV (reference sequence). In nucleotides, the CDR3 is TGTGCCAGTGGAGGTTTCACTGAAGCTTTCTTT. Amino acids: CASGGFTEAFF.

The rearrangement joins TRBV27 to TRBJ2-6; the D is unclear. CDR3 length: 16 residues. The V end was cut by 5 bases, the J end by 0 bases, with 11 bases between. In germline, CDR1 is MNHEY, CDR2 SMNVEV (reference sequence). In DNA, the CDR3 is TGTGCCAGCAGTCCCTACCCGAGCTCTGGGGCCAACGTCCTGACTTTC. It yields the protein CASSPYPSSGANVLTF.

V usage is TRBV28 and J usage is TRBJ2-3; weak D call: TRBD2 (6 bases). Per the germline V gene, CDR1 is MDHEN and CDR2 is SYDVKM. There are 15 residues in the CDR3. The V and J ends lost 6 bases and 4 bases respectively, with 17 bases between them. The CDR3 DNA sequence: TGTGCCAGCAGACCCAGCGGGCGCTCCCCAGATACGCAGTATTTT. Encoded protein: CASRPSGRSPDTQYF.

The chain links TRBV5-6 to TRBJ1-6; 8 nucleotides agree with TRBD1. Trimming at V came to 4 bases and at J to 7 bases, leaving 4 bases not matched to a gene. Germline CDR1 and CDR2: SGHDT and YYEEEE. The CDR3 has 14 amino acids. CDR3 bases: TGTGCCAGCAGCCTGGGACAGGTGAATTCACCCCTCCACTTT. This sequence encodes CASSLGQVNSPLHF.

J is TRBJ1-6 and V is TRBV6-2 or TRBV6-3; the D gene is possibly TRBD1 (5 bases). Germline CDR1 reads MNHEY; CDR2 reads SVGEGT. V dropped 0 bases and J dropped 3 bases, with 21 bases sitting between them. The CDR3 has 20 residues. The CDR3 is CASSYSNPTGGEIYNSPLHF. CDR3 bases: TGTGCCAGCAGTTACTCGAATCCAACAGGAGGGGAAATCTATAATTCACCCCTCCACTTT.

This chain connects TRBV4-2 to TRBJ2-5; TRBD1 matches 9 bases. This CDR3 comprises 17 residues. Germline CDR1 is LGHNA and CDR2 is YNFKEQ. V shed 0 bases and J 1 base; nucleotides not matched to a gene: 6. The CDR3 DNA follows: TGTGCCAGCAGCCAAGATCGACCGGACAGGGGCCAAGAGACCCAGTACTTC. Translation gives CASSQDRPDRGQETQYF.